Listed here is a single T cell receptor (beta chain). The entry originates in a study of monozygotic twins with inflammatory bowel disease. Germline assignment: CDR1 SGHTA and CDR2 FQGNSA. The CDR3 is made up of 17 amino acids. Following a re-call of the 5' RACE reads, TCRdb has one entry per CDR3 protein and lacks DNA. The sample table includes about 99,000 distinct CDR3 sequences. Material: blood. This TCR came from a human donor with ulcerative colitis or Crohn's disease, or a healthy co-twin of an affected twin (not recorded which). J is TRBJ2-2 and V is TRBV7-2; TCRdb's D call, TRBD2, is unchecked because there is no DNA. CDR3 region: CASSRWEPGRVTGELFF.